These T cell receptor beta chains were read from a single sample in a study of shared clonotypes between healthy human individuals. The data were produced by immunoSEQ multiplex PCR, yet TCRdb's version contains in-frame clones alone and is incomplete. The profile shows roughly 2,500,000 clones, over 85% of them singletons. The sequencing sample was made of naive CD4+ T cells from PBMCs. All receptors derive from a man between 18 and 35 years old in good health. Some clones in this sample may be carry-over from other donors' samples. Each CDR3 is given with its conserved first and last residue.

V gene: TRBV15; CDR3 protein: CATSRGGGGSGNTIYF
V gene: TRBV10-3; CDR3 protein: CAISESTAGGYGYTF
V gene: TRBV12-2; CDR3 protein: CASRLRCNTGTGWYNEQFF
V gene: TRBV6-6; CDR3 protein: CASSQQGKSNQPQHF
V gene: TRBV6-1; CDR3 protein: CASRETGGSYEQYF
V gene: TRBV6-1; CDR3 protein: CASRPGQGVLYEQYF
V gene: TRBV18; CDR3 protein: CASSPTQGYEQYF
V gene: TRBV5-4; CDR3 protein: CASSSSGGGRSDTQYF
V gene: TRBV7-6; CDR3 protein: CASSPRQGGDQPQHF
V gene: TRBV29-1; CDR3 protein: CSAGGSGRATDTQYF